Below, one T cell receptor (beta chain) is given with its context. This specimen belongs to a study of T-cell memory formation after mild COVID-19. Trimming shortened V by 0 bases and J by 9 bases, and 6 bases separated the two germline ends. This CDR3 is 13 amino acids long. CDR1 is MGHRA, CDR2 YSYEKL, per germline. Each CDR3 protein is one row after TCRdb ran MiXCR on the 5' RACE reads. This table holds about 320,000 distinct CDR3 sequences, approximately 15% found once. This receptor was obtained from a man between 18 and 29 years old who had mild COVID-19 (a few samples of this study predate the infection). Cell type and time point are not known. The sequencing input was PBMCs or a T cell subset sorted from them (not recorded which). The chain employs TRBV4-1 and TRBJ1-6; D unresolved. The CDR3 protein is CASSQEGSSPLHF. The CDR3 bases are TGCGCCAGCAGCCAAGAAGGCAGTTCACCCCTCCACTTT.